Shown below are 32 T cell receptor beta chains from a single sample sequenced in a study of beta chain features in type 1 diabetes. Since all of the isolated RNA was reverse transcribed, expressed TCRB transcripts were what got sequenced. Data came from immunoSEQ multiplex PCR; TCRdb stores just in-frame clones and leaves some out. The sample contains 900,000 or so clones, roughly a sixth of which appear only once. Sample: naive CD4+ T cells from blood. The receptor set was obtained from a woman under 30 in good health.

This clone was seen a few times. This rearrangement joins TRBV6-5 to TRBJ2-7, with 7 bases identical to TRBD2. V shed 2 bases, J shed 3 bases, and the junction held 1 base outside the gene matches. The germline CDR1 and CDR2 sequences are MNHEY and SVGAGI. This CDR3 contains 13 residues. Here the CDR3 DNA reads TGTGCCAGCAGTTACGCTAGCGGCTACGAGCAGTACTTC. Its protein product is CASSYASGYEQYF.

The chain uses TRBV7-3 and TRBJ2-5; 8 nucleotides agree with TRBD1. The CDR3 is made up of 14 amino acids. The germline V gene has CDR1 SGHTA and CDR2 FQGTGA. J lost 4 bases, V lost 3 bases, and 4 bases had no gene match. The CDR3 nucleotides read TGTGCCAGCAGCTTCGACAGGGGATCAGAGACCCAGTACTTC. Translation: CASSFDRGSETQYF.

This clone has more than one count but fewer than ten. This chain links TRBV7-2 with TRBJ2-1; D not resolved. Germline V gene lookup returns CDR1 SGHTA and CDR2 FQGNSA. V was pared by 3 bases and J by 7 bases, with 10 bases between. The CDR3 is 13 amino acids. The CDR3 sequence is CASSLVHWNEQFF. In DNA, the CDR3 is TGTGCCAGCAGCTTGGTCCATTGGAATGAGCAGTTCTTC. Combining the CDR3 with reference TRBV7-2 and TRBJ2-1 gives the whole variable domain GAGVSQSPSNKVTEKGKDVELRCDPISGHTALYWYRQSLGQGLEFLIYFQGNSAPDKSGLPSDRFSAERTGGSVSTLTIQRTQQEDSAVYLCASSLVHWNEQFFGPGTRLTVL.

A few counts support this clone. Other DNA sequences within the sample encode an identical CDR3. This chain joins TRBV18 and TRBJ2-1, with D hard to call. The V gene lost 0 bases and the J gene lost 0 bases, with 9 bases spanning the gap. Germline CDR1 KGHSH, CDR2 LQKENI. The CDR3 loop spans 16 amino acids. The CDR3 is CASSPPGQSSYNEQFF. CDR3 nucleotides: TGTGCCAGCTCACCACCGGGCCAGAGCTCCTACAATGAGCAGTTCTTC.

The chain couples TRBV18 to TRBJ2-5; TRBD2 matches 9 bases. There are 15 residues in the CDR3. The germline V gene encodes CDR1 KGHSH and CDR2 LQKENI. The junction had 7 bases not matched to a gene; V was cut back by 2 bases and J by 6 bases. The CDR3 bases are TGTGCCAGCTCACCAGTAGCGGGAGACATTAAGACCCAGTACTTC. Translated: CASSPVAGDIKTQYF.

Points on this clone: Other DNA sequences in the same sample also yield this CDR3. This chain's CDR3 is CASSFLGTYEQYF. The CDR3 DNA reads as TGTGCCAGCAGCTTTCTAGGAACCTACGAGCAGTACTTC. The chain carries TRBV7-9 and TRBJ2-7; D gene uncertain. V was cut by 3 bases and J by 2 bases, with 8 bases left in between. The CDR3 runs to 13 residues. Germline CDR1 and CDR2: SEHNR and FQNEAQ (reference sequence).

In DNA form, the CDR3 reads TGTGCCAGCAGTCCATCGACAGGGACGAGTGAAAAACTGTTTTTT. Translation: CASSPSTGTSEKLFF. The chain links TRBV28 to TRBJ1-4; TRBD1 matches at 7 bases. Germline V gives CDR1 MDHEN, CDR2 SYDVKM. J lost 7 bases, V lost 5 bases, and 10 bases had no gene match. The CDR3 extends over 15 amino acids.

V gene TRBV11-1 combines with J gene TRBJ2-7, with 10 bases lining up with TRBD2. This CDR3 is built from 15 residues. From germline, CDR1 is SGHAT and CDR2 FQDESV (reference sequence). V shed 8 bases and J 2 bases; nucleotides not matched to a gene: 9. CDR3 region: CASQETGLAAYEQYF. The CDR3 DNA reads TGTGCCAGCCAAGAGACAGGACTAGCGGCCTACGAGCAGTACTTC.

This clone occurred a few times. The genes are TRBV4-3 and TRBJ1-5, with no clear D. Germline V gene lookup returns CDR1 LGHNA and CDR2 YSLEER. The CDR3 runs to 13 residues. V was clipped by 4 bases and J by 3 bases, with 7 bases between them. The CDR3 DNA is TGCGCCAGCAGCCGAAACCTCAATCAGCCCCAGCATTTT. This translates into CASSRNLNQPQHF.

This clone turned up a few times. This CDR3 is CASSTGGSGYEQYF. DNA for the CDR3: TGTGCCAGCAGTACAGGGGGAAGCGGTTACGAGCAGTACTTC. The genes are TRBV2 and TRBJ2-7; TRBD1 agrees at 8 bases. The CDR3 totals 14 residues. V lost 5 bases to trimming and J lost 4 bases; unmatched junction nucleotides: 7. In germline, CDR1 is SNHLY, CDR2 FYNNEI.

The rearrangement joins TRBV29-1 to TRBJ2-5, with D hard to call. V was pared by 1 base and J by 1 base, with 7 bases between. Germline assignment: CDR1 SQVTM and CDR2 ANQGSEA. The CDR3 covers 13 residues. The CDR3 DNA reads as TGCAGCGTTGAAGGGCGATTCCAAGAGACCCAGTACTTC. The encoded protein is CSVEGRFQETQYF.

The chain uses TRBV7-9 and TRBJ2-5, with D unclear. In germline, CDR1 is SEHNR, CDR2 FQNEAQ (reference sequence). Trimming stripped 10 bases from V and 5 bases from J, with 14 bases between. There are 12 residues in the CDR3. Here the CDR3 DNA reads TGTGCCACCCTGGGCCCTCATGAGACCCAGTACTTC. It codes for CATLGPHETQYF.

The rearrangement uses TRBV6-1 and TRBJ2-3; D unclear. Germline CDR1 is MNHNS and CDR2 is SASEGT. V lost 4 bases and J 6 bases, leaving 8 bases between the germline ends. The CDR3 totals 12 residues. The CDR3 DNA reads TGTGCCAGCAGTGGGCGTATGGATACGCAGTATTTT. Translating it yields CASSGRMDTQYF.

The chain recombines TRBV6-6 with TRBJ2-3; 8 positions agree with TRBD1. The CDR3 consists of 15 residues. The J segment lost 0 bases and the V segment lost 2 bases, leaving 1 base of the junction unmatched. CDR1 is MNHNY and CDR2 is SVGAGI in the germline V gene (reference sequence). CDR3 in amino acids: CASSYGQGSTDTQYF. The DNA for the CDR3 is TGTGCCAGCAGTTACGGACAGGGAAGCACAGATACGCAGTATTTT.

The chain carries TRBV28 and TRBJ1-2, with D hard to call. The germline CDR1 and CDR2 sequences are MDHEN and SYDVKM. The length of the CDR3 is 14 residues. V was pared by 5 bases and J by 4 bases, with 14 bases between. The DNA for the CDR3 is TGTGCCAGCAGTGAAGTCGGGCCCCTCTATGGCTACACCTTC. Protein: CASSEVGPLYGYTF.

As to this clone: Compared with germline, one end of the junction differs, possibly owing to a read error. The chain uses TRBV7-2 and TRBJ2-1; no definite D call. Germline V gives CDR1 SGHTA, CDR2 FQGNSA. The CDR3 loop spans 13 amino acids. The CDR3 region is CASSQGRYNEQFF. The CDR3 DNA reads TGCGCCAGCAGCCAAGGGCGGTACAATGAGCAGTTCTTC.

This clone has a handful of counts. The rearrangement uses TRBV9 and TRBJ2-2, with TRBD1 as a possible D gene (6 bases). The V gene lost 0 bases and the J gene lost 0 bases, with 9 bases spanning the gap. Germline V gene lookup returns CDR1 SGDLS and CDR2 YYNGEE. The CDR3 consists of 16 residues. The CDR3 spells CASSVGGGANTGELFF. Written as DNA, the CDR3 is TGTGCCAGCAGCGTAGGTGGGGGCGCGAACACCGGGGAGCTGTTTTTT.

This sequence joins TRBV7-2 and TRBJ1-1, with no clear D. The V end lost 1 base, the J end lost 0 bases, and 9 bases lay between the germline ends. The CDR3 has 15 amino acids. In germline, CDR1 is SGHTA, CDR2 FQGNSA. In nucleotides, the CDR3 is TGTGCCAGCAGCTTAGGGGGAGGGATGAACACTGAAGCTTTCTTT. It yields the protein CASSLGGGMNTEAFF.

This clone was seen a handful of times. The chain has TRBV9 and TRBJ2-7; 9 positions match TRBD1. From germline, CDR1 is SGDLS and CDR2 YYNGEE. V was clipped by 3 bases and J by 4 bases; unmatched bases: 8. CDR3 length equals 15 residues. CDR3 bases: TGTGCCAGCAGCGCGGGACAGGGCGTGAGGTACGAGCAGTACTTC. It is translated as CASSAGQGVRYEQYF. The complete variable domain, with remaining parts taken from reference TRBV9 and TRBJ2-7, reads DSGVTQTPKHLITATGQRVTLRCSPRSGDLSVYWYQQSLDQGLQFLIQYYNGEERAKGNILERFSAQQFPDLHSELNLSSLELGDSALYFCASSAGQGVRYEQYFGPGTRLTVT.

Only a few counts were recorded for this clone. CDR3 in DNA: TGTGCCAGCAGCTTGACAGGGAATCAGCGGGAGACCCAGTACTTC. This translates into CASSLTGNQRETQYF. The V call is TRBV5-4, the J call TRBJ2-5; weak D call: TRBD1 (6 bases). Trimming shortened V by 1 base and J by 5 bases, and 15 bases separated the two germline ends. Germline V gene sequence: CDR1 SGHNT, CDR2 YYREEE (reference sequence). CDR3 length equals 15 residues. Using reference TRBV5-4 and TRBJ2-5 for the parts outside the CDR3, the full variable domain is ETGVTQSPTHLIKTRGQQVTLRCSSQSGHNTVSWYQQALGQGPQFIFQYYREEENGRGNFPPRFSGLQFPNYSSELNVNALELDDSALYLCASSLTGNQRETQYFGPGTRLLVL.

The chain couples TRBV6-5 to TRBJ1-5, with D possibly matching TRBD1 (6 bases). Between the trimmed V and J ends, which lost 4 bases and 3 bases, there was a span of 13 bases. The CDR3 has 15 amino acids. Germline assignment: CDR1 MNHEY and CDR2 SVGAGI. The CDR3 sequence: CASSSGAAINQPQHF. In DNA, the CDR3 is TGTGCCAGCAGTTCAGGGGCCGCGATCAATCAGCCCCAGCATTTT.

This clone was detected a few times. This chain connects TRBV18 to TRBJ1-4; D not resolved. Per the germline V gene, CDR1 is KGHSH and CDR2 is LQKENI. This CDR3 spans 11 amino acids. V lost 3 bases and J lost 8, with 4 bases in between. The CDR3 spells CASSPAEKLFF. CDR3 DNA sequence: TGTGCCAGCTCACCCGCCGAAAAACTGTTTTTT.

This chain links TRBV6-6 with TRBJ2-4; 7 bases line up with TRBD2. The V gene's germline CDR1 is MNHNY and CDR2 SVGAGI (reference sequence). The ends lost 6 bases at V and 5 bases at J; junction bases unmatched: 1. This CDR3 is 12 amino acids long. The CDR3 DNA sequence: TGTGCCAGCAGCCGGGGGGAAAACATTCAGTACTTC. This gives the protein CASSRGENIQYF.

The chain uses TRBV5-4 and TRBJ2-3; D is uncertain. CDR3 length: 11 residues. The V end lost 3 bases, the J end lost 9 bases, and 8 bases lay between the germline ends. Germline V gene data show CDR1 as SGHNT and CDR2 as YYREEE (reference sequence). CDR3 in DNA: TGTGCCAGCAGCTCGGACCGGACGCAGTATTTT. The encoded protein is CASSSDRTQYF.

The chain is built from TRBV4-2 and TRBJ1-1; D remains unclear. V lost 1 base and J 6 bases, leaving 6 bases between the germline ends. The CDR3 length is 12 residues. Germline lookup yields CDR1 LGHNA and CDR2 YNFKEQ. CDR3 region: CASSQVPAEAFF. The DNA of the CDR3 is TGTGCCAGCAGCCAAGTCCCGGCTGAAGCTTTCTTT.

This clone was counted only a few times. The rearrangement uses TRBV12-2 and TRBJ2-5; the table assigns TRBD2, which was not confirmed against the DNA. TRBV12-2 is a listed pseudogene. The CDR3 sequence is 16 residues long. CDR3 loop: CASRSMGWGRRKTQYF. The CDR3 DNA reads TGTGCAAGTCGCTCAATGGGATGGGGGAGGAGAAAGACCCAGTACTTC.

Comments on this clone: This sample also contains other DNA sequences that code for the same CDR3. This sequence joins TRBV18 and TRBJ1-2; 7 positions match TRBD1. The germline gives CDR1 KGHSH, CDR2 LQKENI. The V and J ends lost 3 bases and 4 bases, in that order; junction bases with no gene match: 2. The length of the CDR3 is 13 residues. For the CDR3, the DNA is TGTGCCAGCTCACCCGACAGGGCCTATGGCTACACCTTC. Protein sequence: CASSPDRAYGYTF.

The chain joins TRBV9 to TRBJ2-7; TRBD2 matches at 10 bases. The V and J ends lost 0 bases and 3 bases, in that order; junction bases with no gene match: 6. This CDR3 has 16 residues. Germline loops: CDR1 SGDLS, CDR2 YYNGEE. The CDR3 loop reads CASSVVSSGRVYEQYF. The CDR3 nucleotides are TGTGCCAGCAGCGTAGTTTCCAGCGGGAGGGTCTACGAGCAGTACTTC.

V gene TRBV7-2 combines with J gene TRBJ2-5; 7 positions agree with TRBD2. Germline V gene lookup returns CDR1 SGHTA and CDR2 FQGNSA. Trimming removed 8 bases from V and 5 bases from J; junction bases left unmatched: 14. The CDR3 loop spans 15 amino acids. The CDR3: CASGQMGGPGETQYF. CDR3 nucleotides: TGTGCCAGCGGGCAAATGGGAGGGCCGGGGGAGACCCAGTACTTC.

This clone came up a few times. J is TRBJ2-7 and V is TRBV6-5; no definite D call. Trimming shortened V by 10 bases and J by 2 bases, and 12 bases separated the two germline ends. Per the germline V gene, CDR1 is MNHEY and CDR2 is SVGAGI. CDR3 length: 12 amino acids. Here the CDR3 reads CATHHEPYEQYF. In nucleotides, the CDR3 is TGTGCCACTCACCACGAGCCCTACGAGCAGTACTTC.

The chain has TRBV10-3 and TRBJ1-1; 7 bases align to TRBD1. Germline lookup yields CDR1 ENHRY and CDR2 SYGVKD. The J segment lost 0 bases and the V segment lost 4 bases, leaving 8 bases of the junction unmatched. The CDR3 sequence is 16 residues long. This chain's CDR3 is CAISAFQGVMNTEAFF. The CDR3 DNA follows: TGTGCCATCAGTGCGTTCCAGGGGGTCATGAACACTGAAGCTTTCTTT.

The chain combines TRBV5-1 with TRBJ2-7; D might be TRBD2 (5 bases). The germline gives CDR1 SGHRS, CDR2 YFSETQ. The ends were cut back, 3 bases at V and 2 bases at J, with 18 bases in the middle. The CDR3 is made up of 16 amino acids. CDR3 sequence: CASSSATAVSTYEQYF. The DNA for the CDR3 is TGCGCCAGCAGCTCCGCTACAGCGGTCTCCACCTACGAGCAGTACTTC. Full variable domain (remainder filled in from reference TRBV5-1 and TRBJ2-7): KAGVTQTPRYLIKTRGQQVTLSCSPISGHRSVSWYQQTPGQGLQFLFEYFSETQRNKGNFPGRFSGRQFSNSRSEMNVSTLELGDSALYLCASSSATAVSTYEQYFGPGTRLTVT.